This TCR beta chain was captured by sequencing in a study of blood T cell repertoires in COVID-19 (dated by TCRdb to the early 2020s). In the study overall: Samples from collaborators originated in the United States, Italy and Spain and spanned both the acute and convalescent phases of COVID-19. The material from the prospective study consisted of cDNA or gDNA derived from T cells, B-cell-depleted T cells, or PBMCs. Deeply sampled blood TCRbeta repertoires from subjects exposed to, actively infected with, or recovered from COVID-19 were included in the dataset. The repertoires were released in a freely available public database intended as a resource for research on the immune response to SARS-CoV-2. Samples were obtained from the ongoing ImmuneRACE study (first 160 participants) and from over 1,000 subjects provided by 6 global collaborators. The sample metadata nearly always contained a de-identified subject ID, COVID-19 status, age in years and sex. Where available, HLA class I and class II types were obtained from metadata supplied by the sample provider rather than from assay-based typing.

Sequences MNHEY (CDR1) and SVGAGI (CDR2) are obtained from the germline V gene. Spanning cysteine to phenylalanine, the CDR3 consists of 12 amino acids. Of all the DNA, just the CDR3 is kept, 36 bases in frame from base 1. Compared with germline, V lacks 6 bases and J lacks 5 bases; bases without a gene match: 2. In regard to this clone: The antigen this receptor binds is unknown. Qualities for individual bases were not recorded, and no much larger clone is one base off.

The collaborating institutions used their own protocols to collect whole blood in K2EDTA tubes. Collaborator samples were shipped for TCRbeta analysis as frozen whole blood, isolated PBMCs, or DNA extracted from either sample type. On the study overall, not on this receptor specifically: The amount of clinical and demographic metadata varied by source and participant and was provided uncurated.

TCRbeta CDR3 regions were amplified from genomic DNA using the immunoSEQ Assay, a bias-controlled multiplex PCR. The authors' analysis ran thus. Nucleated cell counts per sample were estimated from amplification of reference gene primers within the assay. To quantify the absolute abundance of each unique TCRbeta CDR3 rearrangement, sequence reads were collapsed and filtered. For each sample, productive Simpson clonality was calculated as the square root of Simpson's diversity index across productive rearrangements. The table comes from immuneACCESS by way of TCRdb, which keeps in-frame sequences with V and J called. Part of the clones is missing from these tables; in studies checked, under half for an unresolved V gene and the rest for unknown reasons. Clonal size and the V and J genes are those of that table, whereas D and trimming came from the DNA. For this sample the table gives approximately 210,000 clones, of which roughly 86% were detected only once. Approximately 8.1% of the sample is held by the ten biggest clonotypes.

The chain couples TRBV6-5 to TRBJ1-2; 8 central nucleotides agree with TRBD1. This receptor was obtained from a woman aged 50 to 60 with active or convalescent COVID-19. Sample: peripheral blood. The CDR3 has the sequence CASRTGVYGYTF. In nucleotide form, the sequence is TGTGCCAGCAGGACAGGGGTGTATGGCTACACCTTC.